The next 11 T cell receptor beta chains were all read from a single sample in a study of shared clonotypes between healthy human individuals. Method: immunoSEQ multiplex PCR; TCRdb's copy keeps in-frame clones and lacks some. The sample lists some 2.1 million clones, 85% to 95% occurring once. The sample comprised naive CD4+ T cells sorted from blood. Subset specified: CD45RA+ positively selected. The origin of the receptors is a man younger than 30 in good health.

This chain connects TRBV7-9 to TRBJ1-1; D might be TRBD1 (5 bases). Looked up from germline, CDR1 is SEHNR and CDR2 is FQNEAQ (reference sequence). V was cut by 1 base and J by 3 bases, with 12 bases left in between. The CDR3 is 15 residues long. CDR3 loop: CASSLGGGLHTEAFF. CDR3 nucleotide sequence: TGTGCCAGCAGCTTAGGTGGGGGGTTGCACACTGAAGCTTTCTTT.

The chain uses TRBV4-1 and TRBJ2-3; 9 bases align to TRBD2. Germline CDR1 reads MGHRA; CDR2 reads YSYEKL. The junction had 9 bases not matched to a gene; V was cut back by 4 bases and J by 4 bases. This CDR3 comprises 16 residues. This CDR3 is CASSPRGGGGADTQYF. CDR3 bases: TGCGCCAGCAGCCCCCGGGGCGGCGGGGGGGCAGATACGCAGTATTTT.

The rearrangement links TRBV7-2 to TRBJ2-7, with 9 bases lining up with TRBD1. Germline-derived CDR1 and CDR2 are SGHTA and FQGNSA. CDR3 length: 15 amino acids. V dropped 4 bases and J dropped 6; count of bases not matched to a gene: 10. The CDR3, as DNA: TGTGCCAGCAGCTCGTCTCCTACAGGGGGCGGCGAGCAGTACTTC. Protein: CASSSSPTGGGEQYF.

V usage is TRBV4-1 and J usage is TRBJ1-4, with TRBD1 as a possible D gene (6 bases). V was trimmed by 0 bases and J by 6 bases, leaving 14 bases between them. Germline CDR1 and CDR2: MGHRA and YSYEKL. The CDR3 loop spans 16 amino acids. The CDR3 loop is CASSQDSGRGYEKLFF. CDR3 DNA: TGCGCCAGCAGCCAAGATTCGGGCAGGGGATATGAAAAACTGTTTTTT.

On this clone itself: Other nucleotide sequences in the sample specify the same CDR3. J is TRBJ2-3 and V is TRBV7-9; TRBD1 matches at 7 bases. Germline CDR1 SEHNR, CDR2 FQNEAQ (reference sequence). After removal of 5 bases from V and 1 base from J, the junction contained 3 bases not matched to a gene. This CDR3 is 14 amino acids long. For the CDR3, the DNA is TGTGCCAGCAGCCTCGGACAGGGCACAGATACGCAGTATTTT. It encodes CASSLGQGTDTQYF.

This clone was seen once. The V call is TRBV27, the J call TRBJ1-6; 7 bases are shared with TRBD1. V lost 5 bases to trimming and J lost 6 bases; unmatched junction nucleotides: 10. Looked up from germline, CDR1 is MNHEY and CDR2 is SMNVEV (reference sequence). This CDR3 is 16 amino acids long. The CDR3 is CASSPTKGQPNSPLHF. In nucleotides, the CDR3 is TGTGCCAGCAGTCCCACCAAGGGACAGCCTAATTCACCCCTCCACTTT.

The gene calls are TRBV14 and TRBJ1-6, with no clear D. Trimming shortened V by 2 bases and J by 5 bases, and 19 bases separated the two germline ends. The germline V gene has CDR1 SGHDN and CDR2 FVKESK. CDR3 length: 18 amino acids. The CDR3 region is CASSQFIGTGGHNSPLHF. CDR3 in DNA: TGTGCCAGCAGCCAATTTATTGGAACGGGTGGGCATAATTCACCCCTCCACTTT.

The chain employs TRBV18 and TRBJ1-4, with D possibly being TRBD1 (6 bases). The CDR3 is made up of 15 amino acids. Between the trimmed V and J ends, which lost 3 bases and 8 bases, there was a span of 16 bases. Germline-derived CDR1 and CDR2 are KGHSH and LQKENI. Here the CDR3 reads CASSPRGANPEKLFF. DNA for the CDR3: TGTGCCAGCTCACCTCGGGGGGCCAACCCCGAAAAACTGTTTTTT.

This rearrangement joins TRBV27 to TRBJ2-3, with D hard to call. The CDR3 has 13 amino acids. Per germline, CDR1 MNHEY and CDR2 SMNVEV (reference sequence). V was clipped by 4 bases and J by 0 bases, with 5 bases between them. CDR3 nucleotides: TGTGCCAGCAGTTGGCAGAGCACAGATACGCAGTATTTT. It translates to CASSWQSTDTQYF.

The rearrangement uses TRBV9 and TRBJ2-3, with TRBD2 matching 7 bases. Trimming took 3 bases from V and 3 from J; bases not matched to a gene: 4. The CDR3 consists of 14 residues. The germline V gene has CDR1 SGDLS and CDR2 YYNGEE. The CDR3 sequence is CASSGARGTDTQYF. CDR3 DNA sequence: TGTGCCAGCAGCGGGGCGCGGGGGACAGATACGCAGTATTTT.

The V and J genes are TRBV19 and TRBJ2-3; a possible D gene is TRBD1 (6 bases). Trimming stripped 7 bases from V and 2 bases from J, with 19 bases between. The CDR3 covers 16 residues. Germline CDR1 LNHDA, CDR2 SQIVND (reference sequence). CDR3: CASTISRGRATDTQYF. CDR3 bases: TGTGCCAGTACCATATCCAGGGGCCGTGCCACAGATACGCAGTATTTT. The complete variable domain, with remaining parts taken from reference TRBV19 and TRBJ2-3, reads DGGITQSPKYLFRKEGQNVTLSCEQNLNHDAMYWYRQDPGQGLRLIYYSQIVNDFQKGDIAEGYSVSREKKESFPLTVTSAQKNPTAFYLCASTISRGRATDTQYFGPGTRLTVL.